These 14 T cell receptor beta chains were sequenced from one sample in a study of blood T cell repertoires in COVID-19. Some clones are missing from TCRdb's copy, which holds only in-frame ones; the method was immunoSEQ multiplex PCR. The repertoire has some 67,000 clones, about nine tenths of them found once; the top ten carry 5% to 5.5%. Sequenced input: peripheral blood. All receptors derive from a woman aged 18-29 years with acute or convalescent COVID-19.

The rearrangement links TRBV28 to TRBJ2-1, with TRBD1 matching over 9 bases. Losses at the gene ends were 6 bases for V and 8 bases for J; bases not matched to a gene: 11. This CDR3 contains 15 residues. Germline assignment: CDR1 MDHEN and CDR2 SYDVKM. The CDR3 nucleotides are TGTGCCAGCAGACCTCCCGGGACAGGGTTCCATGAGCAGTTCTTC. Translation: CASRPPGTGFHEQFF.

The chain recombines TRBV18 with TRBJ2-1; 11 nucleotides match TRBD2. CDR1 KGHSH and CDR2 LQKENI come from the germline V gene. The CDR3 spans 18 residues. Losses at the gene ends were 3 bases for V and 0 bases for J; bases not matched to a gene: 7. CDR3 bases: TGTGCCAGCTCACCTCTAGCGGGAGGCCAAAGCTCCTACAATGAGCAGTTCTTC. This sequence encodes CASSPLAGGQSSYNEQFF.

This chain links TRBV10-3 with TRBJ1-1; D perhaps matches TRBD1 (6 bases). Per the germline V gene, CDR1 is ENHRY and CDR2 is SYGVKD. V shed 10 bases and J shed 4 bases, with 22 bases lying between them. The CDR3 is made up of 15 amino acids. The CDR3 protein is CATSDLTGMITEAFF. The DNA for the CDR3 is TGTGCCACTTCGGACCTAACAGGGATGATCACTGAAGCTTTCTTT.

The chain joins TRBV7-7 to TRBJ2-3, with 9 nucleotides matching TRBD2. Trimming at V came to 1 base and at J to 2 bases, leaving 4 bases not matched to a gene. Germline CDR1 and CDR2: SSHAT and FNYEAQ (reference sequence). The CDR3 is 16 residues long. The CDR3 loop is CASSLGLAGTTDTQYF. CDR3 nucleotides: TGTGCCAGCAGCTTAGGGCTAGCGGGGACCACAGATACGCAGTATTTT.

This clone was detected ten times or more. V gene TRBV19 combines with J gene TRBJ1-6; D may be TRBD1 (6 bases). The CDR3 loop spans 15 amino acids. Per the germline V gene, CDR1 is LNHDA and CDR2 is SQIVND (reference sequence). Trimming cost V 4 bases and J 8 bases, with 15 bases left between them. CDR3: CASSRPSTGYSPLHF. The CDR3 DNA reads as TGTGCCAGTAGTAGACCTTCGACAGGTTATTCACCCCTCCACTTT.

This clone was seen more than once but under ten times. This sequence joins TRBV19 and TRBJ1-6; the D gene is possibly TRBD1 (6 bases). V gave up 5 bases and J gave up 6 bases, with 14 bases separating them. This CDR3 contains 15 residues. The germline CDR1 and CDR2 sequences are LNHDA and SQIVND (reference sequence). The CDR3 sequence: CASSSTGTSNSPLHF. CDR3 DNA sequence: TGTGCCAGTAGTTCGACCGGGACATCTAATTCACCCCTCCACTTT.

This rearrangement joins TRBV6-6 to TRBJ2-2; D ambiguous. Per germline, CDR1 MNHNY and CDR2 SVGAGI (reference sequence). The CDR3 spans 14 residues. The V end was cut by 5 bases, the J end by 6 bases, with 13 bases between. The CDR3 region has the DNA TGTGCCAGCAGTACTCCATTTTCATCCGGGGAGCTGTTTTTT. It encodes CASSTPFSSGELFF.

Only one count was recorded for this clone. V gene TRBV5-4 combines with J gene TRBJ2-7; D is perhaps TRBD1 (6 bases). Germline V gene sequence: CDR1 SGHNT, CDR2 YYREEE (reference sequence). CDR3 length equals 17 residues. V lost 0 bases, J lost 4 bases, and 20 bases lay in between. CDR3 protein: CASSLVGGGDYSYEQYF. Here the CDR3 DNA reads TGTGCCAGCAGCTTGGTAGGTGGGGGCGACTATTCTTACGAGCAGTACTTC.

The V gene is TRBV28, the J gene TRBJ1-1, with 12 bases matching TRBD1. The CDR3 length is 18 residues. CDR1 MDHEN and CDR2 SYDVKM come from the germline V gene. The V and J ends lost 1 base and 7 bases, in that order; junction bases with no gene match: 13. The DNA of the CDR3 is TGTGCCAGCAGTTTATTGCCCCTAGGGACAGGGGGCGCGATTGAAGCTTTCTTT. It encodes CASSLLPLGTGGAIEAFF.

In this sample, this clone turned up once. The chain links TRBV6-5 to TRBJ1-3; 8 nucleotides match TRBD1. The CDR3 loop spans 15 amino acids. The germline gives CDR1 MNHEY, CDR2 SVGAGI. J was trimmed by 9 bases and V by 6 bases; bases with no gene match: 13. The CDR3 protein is CASSRDRPIESTIYF. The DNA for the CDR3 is TGTGCCAGCAGCCGGGACAGGCCTATAGAAAGCACCATATATTTT.

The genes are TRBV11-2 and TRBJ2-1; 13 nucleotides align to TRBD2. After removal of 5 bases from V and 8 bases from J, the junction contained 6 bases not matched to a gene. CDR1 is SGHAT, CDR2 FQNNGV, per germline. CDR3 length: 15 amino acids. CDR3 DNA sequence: TGTGCCAGCAGCCACGGGACTAGCGGGGCCGATGAGCAGTTCTTC. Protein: CASSHGTSGADEQFF.

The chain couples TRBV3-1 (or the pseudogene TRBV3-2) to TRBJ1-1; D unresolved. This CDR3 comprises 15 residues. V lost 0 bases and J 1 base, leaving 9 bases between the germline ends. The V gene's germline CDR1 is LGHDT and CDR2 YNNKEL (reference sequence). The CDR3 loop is CASSQDLLGNTEAFF. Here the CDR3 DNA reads TGTGCCAGCAGCCAAGATCTTCTCGGGAACACTGAAGCTTTCTTT.

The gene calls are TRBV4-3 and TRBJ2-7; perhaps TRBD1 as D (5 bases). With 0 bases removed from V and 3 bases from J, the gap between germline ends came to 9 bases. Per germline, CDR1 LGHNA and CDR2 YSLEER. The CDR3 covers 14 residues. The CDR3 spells CASSQDQGYYEQYF. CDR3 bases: TGCGCCAGCAGCCAAGATCAGGGCTACTACGAGCAGTACTTC.

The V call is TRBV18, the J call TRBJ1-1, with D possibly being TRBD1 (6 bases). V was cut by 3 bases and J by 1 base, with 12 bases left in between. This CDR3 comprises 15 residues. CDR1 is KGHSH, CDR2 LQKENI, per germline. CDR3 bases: TGTGCCAGCTCACCCATGAGACAGGAGAACACTGAAGCTTTCTTT. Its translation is CASSPMRQENTEAFF.